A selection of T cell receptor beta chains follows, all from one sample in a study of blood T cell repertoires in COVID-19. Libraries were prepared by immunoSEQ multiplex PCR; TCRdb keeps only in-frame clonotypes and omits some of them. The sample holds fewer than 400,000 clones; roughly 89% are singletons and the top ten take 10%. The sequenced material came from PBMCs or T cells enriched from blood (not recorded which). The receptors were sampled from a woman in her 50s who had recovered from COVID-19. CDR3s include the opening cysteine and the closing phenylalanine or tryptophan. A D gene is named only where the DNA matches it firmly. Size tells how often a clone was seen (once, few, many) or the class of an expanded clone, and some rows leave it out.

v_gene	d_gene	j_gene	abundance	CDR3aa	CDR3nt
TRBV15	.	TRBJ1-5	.	CATSHAGRVSNQPQHF	TGTGCCACCAGTCACGCCGGCAGGGTAAGCAATCAGCCCCAGCATTTT
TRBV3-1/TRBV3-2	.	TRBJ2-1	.	CASSQEPRGEQFF	TGTGCCAGCAGCCAAGAACCCCGGGGGGAGCAGTTCTTC
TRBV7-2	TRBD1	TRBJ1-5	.	CASSLGQGSQPQHF	TGTGCCAGCAGCTTAGGACAGGGGTCTCAGCCCCAGCATTTT
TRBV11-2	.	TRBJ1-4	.	CASSKGGGLGEKLFF	TGTGCCAGCAGCAAAGGCGGCGGGTTAGGTGAAAAACTGTTTTTT
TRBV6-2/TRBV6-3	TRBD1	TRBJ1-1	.	CASSRDLTGENTEAFF	TGTGCCAGCAGTCGCGACTTGACAGGGGAGAACACTGAAGCTTTCTTT
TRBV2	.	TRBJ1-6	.	CASNQRLGQTQTLHF	TGTGCCAGCAATCAAAGACTGGGGCAGACTCAAACCCTCCACTTT
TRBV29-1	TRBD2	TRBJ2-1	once	CSVVPLAGHRWQFF	TGCAGCGTTGTCCCGCTAGCGGGGCATCGCTGGCAGTTCTTC
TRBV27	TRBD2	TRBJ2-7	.	CASSYSHPGGEQYF	TGTGCCAGCAGTTACTCTCACCCGGGGGGCGAGCAGTACTTC
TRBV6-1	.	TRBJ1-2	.	CASSDRPSNYGYTF	TGTGCCAGCAGTGACAGGCCCTCAAACTATGGCTACACCTTC
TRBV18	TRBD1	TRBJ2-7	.	CASSPQGAYEQYF	TGTGCCAGCTCACCTCAGGGGGCCTACGAGCAGTACTTC
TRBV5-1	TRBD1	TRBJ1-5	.	CASTRTGTNQPQHF	TGCGCCAGCACCAGGACAGGGACCAATCAGCCCCAGCATTTT
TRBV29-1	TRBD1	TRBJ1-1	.	CSVGTGGWTEAFF	TGCAGCGTTGGAACAGGGGGGTGGACTGAAGCTTTCTTT
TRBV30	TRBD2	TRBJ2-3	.	CAWTTRGGLDTQYF	TGTGCCTGGACTACGCGGGGGGGGTTAGATACGCAGTATTTT
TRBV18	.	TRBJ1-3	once	CASSPDSLGNTIYF	TGTGCCAGCTCACCCGACAGCCTAGGAAACACCATATATTTT
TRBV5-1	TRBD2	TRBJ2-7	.	CASSPGGSSYEQYF	TGCGCCAGCAGCCCGGGGGGGAGCTCCTACGAGCAGTACTTC
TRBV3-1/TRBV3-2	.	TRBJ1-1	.	CASSPKGGASTEAFF	TGTGCCAGCAGCCCCAAGGGGGGGGCGAGCACTGAAGCTTTCTTT
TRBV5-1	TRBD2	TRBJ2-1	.	CASSPGGVLGNEQFF	TGCGCCAGCAGCCCTGGGGGGGTGTTGGGCAATGAGCAGTTCTTC
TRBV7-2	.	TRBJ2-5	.	CASSFEGQGKTQYF	TGTGCCAGCAGTTTCGAGGGACAAGGAAAGACCCAGTACTTC
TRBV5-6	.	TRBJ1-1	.	CASRNQGRLMNTEAFF	TGTGCCAGCAGGAATCAGGGTCGGTTGATGAACACTGAAGCTTTCTTT
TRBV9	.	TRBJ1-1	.	CASSVDGRGTEAFF	TGTGCCAGCAGCGTAGATGGGAGGGGCACTGAAGCTTTCTTT
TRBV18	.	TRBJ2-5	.	CASSPVQGSGETQYF	TGTGCCAGCTCACCGGTCCAGGGGTCTGGGGAGACCCAGTACTTC
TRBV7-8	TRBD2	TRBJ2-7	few	CASSFRGGAYEQYF	TGTGCCAGCAGCTTCCGCGGGGGGGCCTACGAGCAGTACTTC
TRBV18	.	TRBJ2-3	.	CASSRQTPDTQYF	TGTGCCAGCTCCCGACAGACTCCAGATACGCAGTATTTT
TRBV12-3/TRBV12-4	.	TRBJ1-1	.	CASSLGRDEAFF	TGTGCCAGCAGTTTAGGGAGAGATGAAGCTTTCTTT
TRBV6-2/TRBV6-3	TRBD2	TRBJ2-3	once	CASSYYLAGSTDTQYF	TGTGCCAGCAGTTACTACCTAGCGGGAAGCACAGATACGCAGTATTTT
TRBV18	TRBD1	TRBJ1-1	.	CASSATGGAGTEAFF	TGTGCCAGCTCAGCAACAGGGGGGGCGGGCACTGAAGCTTTCTTT
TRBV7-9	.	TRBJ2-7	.	CASSGGTAAYEQYF	TGTGCCAGCAGCGGCGGGACGGCTGCCTACGAGCAGTACTTC